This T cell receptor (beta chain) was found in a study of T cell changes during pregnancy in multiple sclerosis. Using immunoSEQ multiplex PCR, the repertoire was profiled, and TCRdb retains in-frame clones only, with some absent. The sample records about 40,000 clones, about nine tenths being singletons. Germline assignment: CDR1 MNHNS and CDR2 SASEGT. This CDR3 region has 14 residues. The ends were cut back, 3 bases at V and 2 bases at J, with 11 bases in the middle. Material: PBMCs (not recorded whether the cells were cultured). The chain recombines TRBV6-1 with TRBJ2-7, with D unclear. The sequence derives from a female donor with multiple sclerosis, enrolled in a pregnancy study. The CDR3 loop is CASSDGRRTYEQYF. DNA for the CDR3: TGTGCCAGCAGTGATGGTCGTAGAACCTACGAGCAGTACTTC.